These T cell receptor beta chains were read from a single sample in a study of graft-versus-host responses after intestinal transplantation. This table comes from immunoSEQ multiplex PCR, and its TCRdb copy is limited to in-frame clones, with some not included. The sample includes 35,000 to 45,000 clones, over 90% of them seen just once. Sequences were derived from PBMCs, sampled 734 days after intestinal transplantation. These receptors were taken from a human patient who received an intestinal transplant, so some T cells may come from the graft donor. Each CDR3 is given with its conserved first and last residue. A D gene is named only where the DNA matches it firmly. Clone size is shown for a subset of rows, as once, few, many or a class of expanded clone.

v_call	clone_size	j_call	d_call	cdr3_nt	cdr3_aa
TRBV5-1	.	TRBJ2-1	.	TGCGCCAGCAGCCTAATCGGGTCCTCGAATGAGCAGTTCTTC	CASSLIGSSNEQFF
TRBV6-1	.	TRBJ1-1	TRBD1	TGTGCCAGCAGGCGGGACAGTGAAGCTTTCTTT	CASRRDSEAFF
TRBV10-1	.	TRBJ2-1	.	TGCGCCAGCAGTGAGGTGGGGAACAATGAGCAGTTCTTC	CASSEVGNNEQFF
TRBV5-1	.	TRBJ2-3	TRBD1	TGCGCCAGCGGACCGGGACAGGGGGCGGATACGCAGTATTTT	CASGPGQGADTQYF
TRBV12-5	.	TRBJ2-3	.	TGTGCTAGTGTATATGAGGGAACAGATACGCAGTATTTT	CASVYEGTDTQYF
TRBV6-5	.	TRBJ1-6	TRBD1	TGTGCCAGCAGAACCGGGACAGCATATAATTCACCCCTCCACTTT	CASRTGTAYNSPLHF
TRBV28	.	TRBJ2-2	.	TGTGCCAGCAGTTCCTTATACATCCGGCGGGACACCGGGGAGCTGTTTTTT	CASSSLYIRRDTGELFF
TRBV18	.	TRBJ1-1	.	TGTGCCAGCTCGACCAACGAGAACACTGAAGCTTTCTTT	CASSTNENTEAFF
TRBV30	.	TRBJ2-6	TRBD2	TGTGCCTGGAGTGTAGCGGGACTCTACTCTGGGGCCAACGTCCTGACTTTC	CAWSVAGLYSGANVLTF
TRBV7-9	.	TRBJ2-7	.	TGTGCCAGCAGCCCACTCTACGAGCAGTACTTC	CASSPLYEQYF
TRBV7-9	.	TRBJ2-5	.	TGTGCCAGCAGCTTATCTTATAAGAAACAAGAGACCCAGTACTTC	CASSLSYKKQETQYF
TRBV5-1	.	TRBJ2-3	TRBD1	TGCGCCAGCAGCCTCTCCGGGACAGCATCAACAGATACGCAGTATTTT	CASSLSGTASTDTQYF
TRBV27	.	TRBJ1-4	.	TGTGCCAGCAGTCCCCGACAAGGGGGAAATGAAAAACTGTTTTTT	CASSPRQGGNEKLFF
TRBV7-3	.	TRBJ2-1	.	TGTGCCAGCAGCCCCGACTTGGGTGGGCCGTCAGGTAATGAGCAGTTCTTC	CASSPDLGGPSGNEQFF
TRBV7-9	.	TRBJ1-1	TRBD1	TGTGCCAGCAGTTTAACAGGGGGCGCGGGAGCTTTCTTT	CASSLTGGAGAFF
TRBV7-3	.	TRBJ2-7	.	TGTGCCAGCCGGCGCGAGCAGTACTTC	CASRREQYF
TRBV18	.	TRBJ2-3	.	TGTGCCAGCTCATCGAAACTAGGAGATACGCAGTATTTT	CASSSKLGDTQYF
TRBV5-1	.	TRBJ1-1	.	TGCGCCAGCAGCTTGGAGGGGGGAGTGGGCACTGAAGCTTTCTTT	CASSLEGGVGTEAFF
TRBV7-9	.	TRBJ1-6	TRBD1	TGTGCCAGCAGACTGCAGGGGGAGAGTTCACCCCTCCACTTT	CASRLQGESSPLHF
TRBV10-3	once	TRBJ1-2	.	TGTGCCATCAGTATAGGGAGTGGAGAAGGCTACACCTTC	CAISIGSGEGYTF
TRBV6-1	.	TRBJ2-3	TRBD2	TGTGCCAGCAACGCGCTAGCGGGAGATACGCAGTATTTT	CASNALAGDTQYF
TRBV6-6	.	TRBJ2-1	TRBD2	TGTGCCAGCACCCCCTGGCCGCTAGCGGGAGGAAATGAGCAGTTCTTC	CASTPWPLAGGNEQFF
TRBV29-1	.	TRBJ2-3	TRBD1	TGCAGCGTTGAAGATCAGGGGGACCTCTCTTCCCATTTT	CSVEDQGDLSSHF
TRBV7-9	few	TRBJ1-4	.	TGTGCCAGCAGCCCCCCCGTCGAAAAACTGTTTTTT	CASSPPVEKLFF
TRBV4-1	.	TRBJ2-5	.	TGCGCCAGCAGCGAATCTCCATCGTTGACCCAGTACTTC	CASSESPSLTQYF
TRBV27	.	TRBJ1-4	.	TGTGCCAGCAGTTTAGATCGAGGAGCAACTAATGAAAAACTGTTTTTT	CASSLDRGATNEKLFF
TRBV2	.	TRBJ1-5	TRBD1	TGTGCCAGCAGTTGGGACAGACCGAGCAATCAGCCCCAGCATTTT	CASSWDRPSNQPQHF
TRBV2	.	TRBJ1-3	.	TGTGCCAGCAGTGAGAAAATGGAAAGTGTCGGAAACACCATATATTTT	CASSEKMESVGNTIYF
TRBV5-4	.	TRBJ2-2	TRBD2	TGTGCCACCTCGAGGGGGGGGGCTAGCGGGACCGGGGAGCTGTTTTTT	CATSRGGASGTGELFF
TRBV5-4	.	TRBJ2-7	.	TGTGCCAGCAGCTCCCTAGGGAAGGCCTACGAGCAGTACTTC	CASSSLGKAYEQYF
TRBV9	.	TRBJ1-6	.	TGTGCCAGCAGCGTTGGGGGCCGTCATGGCTCACCCCTCCACTTT	CASSVGGRHGSPLHF
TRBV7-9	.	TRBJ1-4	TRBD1	TGTGCCAGCAGTTCCGACAGGGGGTATGAAAAACTGTTTTTT	CASSSDRGYEKLFF
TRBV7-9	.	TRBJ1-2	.	TGTGCCAGCAGCTTTAACAGGCGGGACTATGGCTACACCTTC	CASSFNRRDYGYTF
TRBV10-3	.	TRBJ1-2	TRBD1	TGTGCCCTCCGGGACAGGACGGGAAACTATGGCTACACCTTC	CALRDRTGNYGYTF
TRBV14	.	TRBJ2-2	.	TGTGCCAGCAGTTGGAGACACGACTTCACCGGGGAGCTGTTTTTT	CASSWRHDFTGELFF
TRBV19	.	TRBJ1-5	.	TGTGCCAGTAGTATAGCTCTTCAGCCCCAGCATTTT	CASSIALQPQHF
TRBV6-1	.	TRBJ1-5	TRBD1	TGTGCCAGCAGACACGGGGACAGGGTGCACCAGCCCCAGCATTTT	CASRHGDRVHQPQHF
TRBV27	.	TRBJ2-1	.	TGTGCCAGCAGCATAGGGCTCAGCTCCTACAATGAGCAGTTCTTC	CASSIGLSSYNEQFF
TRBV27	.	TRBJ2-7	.	TGTGCCAGCAGGTACACCTACGAGCAGTACTTC	CASRYTYEQYF
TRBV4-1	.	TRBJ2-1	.	TGCGCCAGCAGCCCCTTATCCAAGAAGCAGTTCTTC	CASSPLSKKQFF
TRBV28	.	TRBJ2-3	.	TGTGCCAGCAGTTTATCGGGGGCCACAGATACGCAGTATTTT	CASSLSGATDTQYF
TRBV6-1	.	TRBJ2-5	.	TGTGCCAGCAGTGCCTCGATAGAGACCCAGTACTTC	CASSASIETQYF
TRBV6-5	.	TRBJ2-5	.	TGTGCCAGCAGTTACTCGGAAGGCCGGGAGACCCAGTACTTC	CASSYSEGRETQYF
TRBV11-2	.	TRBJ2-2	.	TGTGCCAGCAGCCTACCCCTGTCCGGCGGGGAGCTGTTTTTT	CASSLPLSGGELFF
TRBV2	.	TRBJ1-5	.	TGTGCCAGCAGCCGTGAGGGGGGTGGGAGTCAGCCCCAGCATTTT	CASSREGGGSQPQHF
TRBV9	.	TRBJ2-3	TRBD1	TGTGCCAGCAGCGGGACCGGGACAGCGACAGATACGCAGTATTTT	CASSGTGTATDTQYF
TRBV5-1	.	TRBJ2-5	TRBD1	TGCGCCAGCAGCTTGGTGGACAGGACTCAAGAGACCCAGTACTTC	CASSLVDRTQETQYF